The sequence of this T cell receptor (beta chain) was determined in a study of blood T cell repertoires in COVID-19. On the study more broadly: Sample material is recorded as cDNA or gDNA derived from T cells, B-cell-depleted T cells, or PBMCs.

Only in-frame clones appear in the TCRdb table, and some are missing; sequencing was by immunoSEQ multiplex PCR. The sample consists of about 230,000 clones, 87% of them appearing once. Germline-derived CDR1 and CDR2 are SGHAT and FQNNGV. This CDR3 is built from 16 residues. Trimming pared 2 bases from V and 6 bases from J, leaving 18 bases between. This sequence joins TRBV11-2 and TRBJ2-3; possible D gene TRBD2, 5 bases. Sequenced material: peripheral blood. This clonotype was sampled from a woman aged 18 to 35 who had recovered from COVID-19. As DNA, the CDR3 is TGTGCCAGCAGCTTACTAGCCGCCCTCGGTCAGGATACGCAGTATTTT. Amino acid sequence: CASSLLAALGQDTQYF.